Listed below are T cell receptor beta chains from one sample, sequenced in a study of blood T cell repertoires in COVID-19. The repertoire was sequenced with immunoSEQ multiplex PCR; TCRdb's copy has only in-frame clones and lacks some. Here the sample spans tens of thousands of clones, 85% being singletons. The sample comprised peripheral blood. The source of these receptors is a man between 50 and 59 years old with active COVID-19. CDR3s include the opening cysteine and the closing phenylalanine or tryptophan. The order of the fields is CDR3 length, J gene, clone size, V gene, D gene, CDR3 protein, CDR3 DNA. The D gene is left open where the match is weak. Clone size is given for some rows only: seen once, a few or many times, or a class if the clone is expanded.

>14|TRBJ2-1|.|TRBV6-2/TRBV6-3|.
CASSYADSYNEQFF
TGTGCCAGCAGTTACGCAGACTCCTACAATGAGCAGTTCTTC
>17|TRBJ2-2|.|TRBV4-1|TRBD2
CASSQVRAGGPIGELFF
TGCGCCAGCAGCCAAGTTCGAGCGGGAGGGCCAATCGGGGAGCTGTTTTTT
>13|TRBJ2-1|.|TRBV29-1|TRBD1
CSSWTGTYNEQFF
TGCAGCTCTTGGACAGGGACTTACAATGAGCAGTTCTTC
>13|TRBJ1-2|.|TRBV7-3|TRBD1
CASSPTGGNGYTF
TGTGCCAGCAGCCCGACAGGGGGCAATGGCTACACCTTC
>16|TRBJ2-2|.|TRBV4-3|.
CASSQAKGGSTGELFF
TGCGCCAGCAGCCAAGCAAAAGGGGGTAGCACCGGGGAGCTGTTTTTT
>15|TRBJ2-5|once|TRBV9|.
CASSVVGTGTGTQYF
TGTGCCAGCAGCGTAGTTGGTACGGGGACTGGGACCCAGTACTTC
>15|TRBJ1-4|.|TRBV5-1|.
CASSPAPRQSEKLFF
TGCGCCAGCAGCCCGGCCCCGCGGCAGAGTGAAAAACTGTTTTTT
>13|TRBJ1-1|.|TRBV13|.
CASSPRGETEAFF
TGTGCCAGCAGCCCCAGGGGTGAAACTGAAGCTTTCTTT
>13|TRBJ2-7|few|TRBV28|.
CASVTGSLTEQYF
TGTGCCAGCGTTACAGGGTCACTTACAGAGCAGTACTTC
>16|TRBJ2-1|.|TRBV27|TRBD2
CASSLSRLAGGNEQFF
TGTGCCAGCAGTTTATCGCGGCTAGCGGGTGGCAATGAGCAGTTCTTC
>13|TRBJ1-2|.|TRBV29-1|.
CSVDGGTNYGYTF
TGCAGCGTTGATGGGGGGACTAACTATGGCTACACCTTC
>14|TRBJ2-2|.|TRBV5-1|.
CASSPQPGTGELFF
TGCGCCAGCAGCCCCCAACCAGGAACCGGGGAGCTGTTTTTT
>16|TRBJ2-1|once|TRBV7-9|TRBD2
CASSIGRGGFNNEQFF
TGTGCCAGCAGCATCGGGCGGGGGGGTTTCAACAATGAGCAGTTCTTC
>16|TRBJ2-7|.|TRBV3-1/TRBV3-2|TRBD2
CASSSRPRGGSYEQYF
TGTGCCAGCAGCTCCCGGCCGCGGGGGGGCTCCTACGAGCAGTACTTC
>13|TRBJ1-5|.|TRBV4-3|.
CASSRESFTPQHF
TGCGCCAGCAGCCGCGAATCGTTTACGCCCCAGCATTTT
>14|TRBJ2-2|.|TRBV6-5|.
CASGLEEGTGELFF
TGTGCCAGCGGATTAGAAGAGGGCACCGGGGAGCTGTTTTTT
>14|TRBJ1-4|once|TRBV2|.
CASSWEGRDEKLFF
TGTGCCAGCAGCTGGGAGGGTCGGGATGAAAAACTGTTTTTT
>15|TRBJ1-2|.|TRBV30|TRBD1
CAWSVSGTVNYGYTF
TGTGCCTGGAGTGTATCCGGGACAGTTAACTATGGCTACACCTTC
>14|TRBJ2-5|.|TRBV7-2|.
CASSLGSGAETQYF
TGTGCCAGCAGCTTAGGTTCCGGTGCGGAGACCCAGTACTTC
>16|TRBJ1-3|.|TRBV5-1|TRBD1
CASSWTATGAGNTIYF
TGCGCCAGCAGCTGGACCGCTACAGGGGCTGGAAACACCATATATTTT
>14|TRBJ1-2|.|TRBV6-5|TRBD1
CASSPPWTGYGYTF
TGTGCCAGCAGTCCCCCATGGACAGGCTATGGCTACACCTTC
>15|TRBJ2-2|.|TRBV7-7|TRBD2
CASSRAGGGTGELFF
TGTGCCAGCAGCCGAGCGGGAGGAGGTACCGGGGAGCTGTTTTTT
>14|TRBJ2-7|.|TRBV7-9|.
CASSPQGKSYEQYF
TGTGCCAGCAGCCCACAGGGCAAGTCTTACGAGCAGTACTTC
>13|TRBJ2-7|.|TRBV11-3|.
CASSWGLTAGQYF
TGTGCCAGCAGCTGGGGACTTACGGCGGGGCAGTACTTC
>14|TRBJ2-7|few|TRBV7-2|TRBD2
CASNPSGSSYEQYF
TGTGCCAGCAACCCTAGCGGGAGCTCCTACGAGCAGTACTTC
>17|TRBJ1-3|.|TRBV15|.
CATSRGGFGSSGNTIYF
TGTGCCACCAGCAGGGGGGGGTTTGGTAGCTCTGGAAACACCATATATTTT
>16|TRBJ2-1|.|TRBV4-2|.
CASSQKGGSSYNEQFF
TGTGCCAGCAGCCAAAAAGGCGGCAGCTCCTACAATGAGCAGTTCTTC
>15|TRBJ2-3|.|TRBV19|.
CASSITQISTDTQYF
TGTGCCAGTAGTATCACTCAAATAAGCACAGATACGCAGTATTTT
>15|TRBJ1-4|.|TRBV7-9|.
CASSLYSPLNEKLFF
TGTGCCAGCAGCTTATATAGCCCCCTTAATGAAAAACTGTTTTTT
>13|TRBJ2-7|.|TRBV28|.
CASSPPRSYEQYF
TGTGCCAGCAGTCCACCCCGGAGCTACGAGCAGTACTTC
>15|TRBJ2-6|once|TRBV5-6|.
CASSLTDSGANVLTF
TGTGCCAGCAGCTTGACAGACTCTGGGGCCAACGTCCTGACTTTC
>13|TRBJ1-1|medium-sized|TRBV6-2/TRBV6-3|.
CASSQRERAEAFF
TGTGCCAGCAGTCAGCGGGAGCGAGCTGAAGCTTTCTTT
>13|TRBJ2-7|.|TRBV29-1|.
CSVFRGDDGEQYF
TGCAGCGTTTTTCGCGGGGATGATGGCGAGCAGTACTTC
>13|TRBJ2-7|.|TRBV5-1|.
CASRDFHSYEQYF
TGCGCCAGCAGGGACTTCCACTCCTACGAGCAGTACTTC
>15|TRBJ1-5|.|TRBV6-5|TRBD1
CASSYSRQGNQPQHF
TGTGCCAGCAGTTACTCGAGACAGGGTAACCAGCCCCAGCATTTT
>14|TRBJ1-6|.|TRBV5-1|TRBD1
CASSRTGENSPLHF
TGCGCCAGCAGCCGGACAGGGGAAAATTCACCCCTCCACTTT
>14|TRBJ2-7|.|TRBV18|TRBD2
CASSPPAGDHEQYF
TGTGCCAGCTCACCACCAGCGGGGGACCACGAGCAGTACTTC
>16|TRBJ2-1|.|TRBV19|.
CASNSPRDTTYNEQFF
TGTGCCAGTAACTCTCCCCGGGACACCACCTACAATGAGCAGTTCTTC
>16|TRBJ2-7|.|TRBV4-2|TRBD2
CASSRDAAGGYYEQYF
TGTGCCAGCAGCCGAGATGCAGCGGGAGGCTACTACGAGCAGTACTTC
>14|TRBJ2-7|.|TRBV7-9|TRBD2
CASSFSGRAGEQYF
TGTGCCAGCAGCTTTAGCGGGAGGGCCGGGGAGCAGTACTTC
>15|TRBJ2-5|.|TRBV15|.
CATSVGGRQSETQYF
TGTGCCACCAGCGTTGGCGGTAGGCAGTCCGAGACCCAGTACTTC
>17|TRBJ1-4|.|TRBV5-1|.
CASSRRQTEATNEKLFF
TGCGCCAGCAGCCGCCGACAGACCGAGGCAACTAATGAAAAACTGTTTTTT
>14|TRBJ1-5|.|TRBV24-1|.
CATSVAGPNQPQHF
TGTGCCACCAGTGTCGCAGGGCCCAATCAGCCCCAGCATTTT
>15|TRBJ2-7|.|TRBV7-8|.
CASSYGQIQTYEQYF
TGTGCCAGCAGCTATGGACAGATACAGACCTACGAGCAGTACTTC
>12|TRBJ2-1|.|TRBV11-3|.
CASTRGRNEQFF
TGTGCCAGCACCCGAGGGCGGAATGAGCAGTTCTTC
>16|TRBJ2-5|.|TRBV5-4|.
CASSPSPDRQKETQYF
TGTGCCAGCAGCCCCAGCCCTGATCGACAGAAAGAGACCCAGTACTTC
>15|TRBJ2-5|.|TRBV18|.
CASSQQGYLQETQYF
TGTGCCAGCTCACAGCAGGGTTATTTACAAGAGACCCAGTACTTC